Included here is one T cell receptor beta chain sequence, with context. The sample originates from a study of technical replicates of blood from several donors. This CDR3 comprises 15 residues. In germline, CDR1 is MDHEN, CDR2 SYDVKM. V was clipped by 6 bases and J by 2 bases; unmatched bases: 10. Sequencing used immunoSEQ multiplex PCR; TCRdb keeps in-frame clones, though not all of them. The sample comprises approximately 97,000 clones, approximately 96% of which are singletons, and approximately 0.38% rests with the top ten. Sequenced material: T cells isolated from PBMCs. V gene TRBV28 combines with J gene TRBJ2-7, with 7 bases aligning to TRBD1. This receptor was obtained from a human donor in good health. CDR3: CASSLPQGVTYEQYF. The CDR3, as DNA: TGTGCCAGCAGCCTTCCCCAGGGGGTTACCTACGAGCAGTACTTC. The variable domain in full, completed from reference TRBV28 and TRBJ2-7, reads DVKVTQSSRYLVKRTGEKVFLECVQDMDHENMFWYRQDPGLGLRLIYFSYDVKMKEKGDIPEGYSVSREKKERFSLILESASTNQTSMYLCASSLPQGVTYEQYFGPGTRLTVT.